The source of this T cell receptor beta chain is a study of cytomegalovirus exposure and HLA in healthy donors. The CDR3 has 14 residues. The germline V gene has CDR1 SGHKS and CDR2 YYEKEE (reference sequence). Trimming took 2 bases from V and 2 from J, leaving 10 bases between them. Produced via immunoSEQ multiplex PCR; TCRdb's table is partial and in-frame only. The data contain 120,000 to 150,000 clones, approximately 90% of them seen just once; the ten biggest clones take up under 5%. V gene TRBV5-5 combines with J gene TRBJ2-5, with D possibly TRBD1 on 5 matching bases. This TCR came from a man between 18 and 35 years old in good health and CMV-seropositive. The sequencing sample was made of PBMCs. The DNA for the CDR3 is TGTGCCAGCAGCTTACAGGCCGTTCAAGAGACCCAGTACTTC. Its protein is CASSLQAVQETQYF.